The 29 T cell receptor beta chains given below trace back to one sample, sequenced in a study of blood T cells in healthy people across ages. PCR was performed a second time for roughly 6 to 12 cycles using a sample-barcoded 5' primer and a J-beta primer mix. From the 5' RACE reads, TCRdb called clonotypes with MiXCR, one entry per CDR3 protein. The sample contains 650,000 to 1,000,000 distinct CDR3 sequences, 36% of which appear only once. Specimen: blood. The receptor set was obtained from a man between 18 and 29 years old in good health.

As regards this clonotype: At one of its ends the junction is not consistent with the germline gene, which may arise from a read error. The CDR3 loop is CPSSLRQRPTNYVYTF. Written as DNA, the CDR3 is TGTCCCAGCAGCCTAAGACAGCGACCGACTAACTATGTCTACACCTTC. The chain employs TRBV27 and TRBJ1-2; D is perhaps TRBD1 (5 bases). The CDR3 runs 16 residues. Germline CDR1 MNHEY, CDR2 SMNVEV (reference sequence).

In this sample, this clonotype turned up a few times. The chain carries TRBV5-5 and TRBJ1-6; no clear D gene. Looked up from germline, CDR1 is SGHKS and CDR2 is YYEKEE (reference sequence). Trimming removed 1 base from V and 7 bases from J, with 9 bases in between. This CDR3 comprises 14 residues. The CDR3 region has the DNA TGTGCCAGCAGCTTGAGGAGGGTAAATTCACCCCTCCACTTT. Translating gives CASSLRRVNSPLHF. The whole variable domain, remainder taken from reference TRBV5-5 and TRBJ1-6, is DAGVTQSPTHLIKTRGQQVTLRCSPISGHKSVSWYQQVLGQGPQFIFQYYEKEERGRGNFPDRFSARQFPNYSSELNVNALLLGDSALYLCASSLRRVNSPLHFGNGTRLTVT.

Concerning this clonotype itself: The germline gene is not matched at one end of the junction; a read error may be the cause. The V gene is TRBV11-2, the J gene TRBJ2-5; no clear D gene. Germline V gene lookup returns CDR1 SGHAT and CDR2 FQNNGV. CDR3 length: 14 amino acids. This CDR3 is CANSLTFTQETQYF. The CDR3 DNA reads TGTGCCAACAGCTTGACCTTCACTCAAGAGACCCAGTACTTC.

This clonotype has at least ten counts. The chain has TRBV28 and TRBJ2-7, with D possibly matching TRBD2 (5 bases). CDR1 and CDR2 from the germline V gene are MDHEN and SYDVKM. The CDR3 has 15 residues. V shed 5 bases and J shed 0 bases, with 14 bases lying between them. The DNA for the CDR3 is TGTGCCAGCAGTGTCTCGGGGAGACCCTCCTACGAGCAGTACTTC. Translated: CASSVSGRPSYEQYF.

About this clonotype itself: A single base separates this from a much larger clone, so it may be a read error. The V and J genes are TRBV5-1 and TRBJ2-5; D perhaps matches TRBD1 (5 bases). The CDR3 is made up of 16 amino acids. V was trimmed by 5 bases and J by 11 bases, leaving 28 bases between them. Germline V CDR1 and CDR2: SGHRS, YFSETQ. The DNA of the CDR3 is TGCGCCAGCAGTGTCTGGGTAACAAGTGAGGACAATGAGCAGTACTTC. Encoded protein: CASSVWVTSEDNEQYF. The full variable domain, in which reference TRBV5-1 and TRBJ2-5 provide the parts outside the CDR3, is KAGVTQTPRYLIKTRGQQVTLSCSPISGHRSVSWYQQTPGQGLQFLFEYFSETQRNKGNFPGRFSGRQFSNSRSEMNVSTLELGDSALYLCASSVWVTSEDNEQYFGPGTRLLVL.

In regard to this clonotype: One base away lies a much larger clone, so this may be a sequencing read error. The chain combines TRBV9 with TRBJ2-5; no clear D. Germline CDR1 is SGDLS and CDR2 is YYNGEE. There are 16 residues in the CDR3. V shed 0 bases and J shed 1 base, with 13 bases lying between them. CDR3 sequence: CASSVDSVTCQETQYF. The CDR3 nucleotides read TGTGCCAGCAGCGTAGACAGTGTGACCTGCCAAGAGACCCAGTACTTC. Complete variable domain (other parts from reference TRBV9 and TRBJ2-5): DSGVTQTPKHLITATGQRVTLRCSPRSGDLSVYWYQQSLDQGLQFLIQYYNGEERAKGNILERFSAQQFPDLHSELNLSSLELGDSALYFCASSVDSVTCQETQYFGPGTRLLVL.

The rearrangement joins TRBV18 to TRBJ2-1, with 9 bases lining up with TRBD2. The CDR3 extends over 15 amino acids. Trimming cost V 3 bases and J 5 bases; bases outside gene matches: 5. CDR1 and CDR2 from the germline V gene are KGHSH and LQKENI. The CDR3 loop is CASSPASGANNEQFF. In nucleotides, the CDR3 is TGTGCCAGCTCACCCGCTAGCGGGGCCAACAATGAGCAGTTCTTC.

This clonotype was found many times. The chain has TRBV20-1 and TRBJ1-5, with a tentative D call TRBD1 (5 bases). The CDR3 spans 16 residues. The germline V gene encodes CDR1 DFQATT and CDR2 SNEGSKA (reference sequence). V lost 3 bases to trimming and J lost 0 bases, with 15 bases between them. CDR3 sequence: CSARAGGTSSNQPQHF. CDR3 in DNA: TGCAGTGCTAGGGCCGGGGGGACCTCTAGCAATCAGCCCCAGCATTTT.

This clonotype appeared a few times. This rearrangement joins TRBV9 to TRBJ1-2; D is ambiguous. The V end lost 3 bases, the J end lost 1 base, and 7 bases lay between the germline ends. This CDR3 is 13 amino acids long. Germline V gives CDR1 SGDLS, CDR2 YYNGEE. In nucleotides, the CDR3 is TGTGCCAGCAGCGCCGAGGATAACTATGGCTACACCTTC. Residues: CASSAEDNYGYTF.

This clonotype was observed at least ten times. The rearrangement links TRBV20-1 to TRBJ2-7; D not certain. The CDR3 totals 11 residues. The ends were cut back, 0 bases at V and 3 bases at J, with 3 bases in the middle. The germline CDR1 and CDR2 sequences are DFQATT and SNEGSKA (reference sequence). CDR3 sequence (DNA): TGCAGTGCTAGAGAAGGCTACGAGCAGTACTTC. This gives the protein CSAREGYEQYF.

This clonotype was seen a handful of times. The chain is built from TRBV4-1 and TRBJ1-1, with D perhaps TRBD1 (6 bases). This CDR3 is built from 17 residues. Trimming removed 1 base at V and 0 bases at J, with 15 bases between. CDR1 MGHRA and CDR2 YSYEKL come from the germline V gene. CDR3 region: CASSQVGGGAMNTEAFF. The CDR3 DNA sequence: TGCGCCAGCAGCCAAGTTGGGGGCGGAGCCATGAACACTGAAGCTTTCTTT.

This chain joins TRBV9 and TRBJ2-1; perhaps D is TRBD1 or TRBD2 (5 bases each). Germline V lookup: CDR1 SGDLS, CDR2 YYNGEE. CDR3 length: 16 residues. Trimming took off 0 bases at V and 3 bases at J, with 13 bases between the two ends. The CDR3 nucleotides are TGTGCCAGCAGCGTAGCGGCGGGTAGGGGCTACAATGAGCAGTTCTTC. Protein product: CASSVAAGRGYNEQFF.

This clonotype was seen a handful of times. This chain uses TRBV4-2 with TRBJ1-2; the match to TRBD1 covers 8 bases. Germline CDR1 reads LGHNA; CDR2 reads YNFKEQ. The CDR3 runs 15 residues. With 3 bases clipped from V and 7 bases from J, the junction kept 10 bases outside the gene matches. The DNA for the CDR3 is TGTGCCAGCAGCCAGGACCGGACAGGGAGGGGTGGCTACACCTTC. Translation: CASSQDRTGRGGYTF.

This clonotype was observed at least ten times. CDR3 residues: CSARGNRGYGYTF. CDR3 nucleotide sequence: TGCAGTGCTAGGGGCAACCGGGGGTATGGCTACACCTTC. J is TRBJ1-2 and V is TRBV20-1; D might be TRBD1 (5 bases). The CDR3 is 13 residues long. V lost 3 bases, J lost 5 bases, and 13 bases lay in between. Looked up from germline, CDR1 is DFQATT and CDR2 is SNEGSKA (reference sequence).

This clonotype was detected many times. The chain joins TRBV6-2 or TRBV6-3 to TRBJ2-5; 8 bases line up with TRBD1. V lost 7 bases to trimming and J lost 2 bases; unmatched junction nucleotides: 6. The CDR3 spans 14 residues. Germline-derived CDR1 and CDR2 are MNHEY and SVGEGT. The DNA for the CDR3 is TGTGCCAGCACTCCCAACAGGGGGCAAGAGACCCAGTACTTC. This encodes CASTPNRGQETQYF.

This clonotype turned up a few times. The gene calls are TRBV5-6 and TRBJ1-2; D is unclear. CDR1 and CDR2 from the germline V gene are SGHDT and YYEEEE. V was cut by 0 bases and J by 12 bases, with 9 bases left in between. The CDR3 loop spans 11 amino acids. The CDR3 DNA is TGTGCCAGCAGCTTGGGGCAGAGTAACACCTTC. Protein: CASSLGQSNTF.

This clonotype has a handful of counts. The gene calls are TRBV20-1 and TRBJ2-7; perhaps TRBD1 as D (7 bases). The CDR3 is 15 residues long. Germline CDR1 and CDR2: DFQATT and SNEGSKA (reference sequence). V was clipped by 4 bases and J by 7 bases, with 23 bases between them. The CDR3 reads CSAKRGRDPYNEQYF. The CDR3 bases are TGCAGTGCTAAGAGGGGGCGGGATCCGTACAATGAGCAGTACTTC.

This clonotype showed up just a few times. This chain connects TRBV12-3 or TRBV12-4 to TRBJ1-3; maybe TRBD1 (5 bases). V lost 6 bases, J lost 0 bases, and 12 bases lay in between. This CDR3 spans 15 amino acids. In nucleotides, the CDR3 is TGTGCCAGCAGCCCACCGGGGGTCTCTGGAAACACCATATATTTT. It specifies CASSPPGVSGNTIYF.

This clonotype was seen more than once but under ten times. The CDR3 is CASSRSAEEGEGHTDTQYF. The CDR3 bases are TGTGCCAGCAGCAGATCTGCAGAAGAAGGGGAGGGGCACACAGATACGCAGTATTTT. The rearrangement uses TRBV21-1 and TRBJ2-3; the table's D call, TRBD2, was not checked against the DNA. TRBV21-1 is listed as a pseudogene. This CDR3 is built from 19 residues.

This sequence joins TRBV12-3 or TRBV12-4 and TRBJ1-1; no reliable D call. Trimming pared 3 bases from V and 1 base from J, leaving 9 bases between. CDR3 length: 14 residues. The chain's CDR3 is CASSFGAPNTEAFF. In DNA form, the CDR3 reads TGTGCCAGCAGTTTCGGCGCCCCGAACACTGAAGCTTTCTTT.

Regarding this clonotype: Given a much more abundant clone one base away, this may be a read error. This chain uses TRBV5-1 with TRBJ2-4, with TRBD1 matching 8 bases. The J call is in doubt because the DNA end fits TRBJ2-7 better. The CDR3 is 15 amino acids. Germline-derived CDR1 and CDR2 are SGHRS and YFSETQ. The DNA of the CDR3 is TGCGCCAGCAGCTTCGCCGGGACAGGAGTCTACGAGCAGTACTTC. This sequence encodes CASSFAGTGVYEQYF.

The chain combines TRBV2 with TRBJ1-2, with D unclear. Germline V lookup: CDR1 SNHLY, CDR2 FYNNEI. V shed 8 bases and J shed 4 bases, with 8 bases lying between them. CDR3 length: 11 amino acids. This CDR3 is CASQASYGYTF. For the CDR3, the DNA is TGTGCCAGCCAGGCGTCCTATGGCTACACCTTC. Supplemented by reference TRBV2 and TRBJ1-2, the full variable domain reads EPEVTQTPSHQVTQMGQEVILRCVPISNHLYFYWYRQILGQKVEFLVSFYNNEISEKSEIFDDQFSVERPDGSNFTLKIRSTKLEDSAMYFCASQASYGYTFGSGTRLTVV.

In its sample, this clonotype was seen a few times. The chain joins TRBV3-1 to TRBJ2-5, with no clear D. The CDR3 consists of 15 residues. CDR1 LGHDT and CDR2 YNNKEL come from the germline V gene (reference sequence). The ends were cut back, 9 bases at V and 5 bases at J, with 22 bases in the middle. CDR3 DNA: TGTGCCAGTGGGGATCATCATTTGGGTAGCGAGACCCAGTACTTC. Its protein product is CASGDHHLGSETQYF.

The J gene is TRBJ2-1, the V gene TRBV7-2; TRBD1 or TRBD2 may be the D gene (5 bases each). Trimming removed 5 bases at V and 5 bases at J, with 10 bases between. Germline V gene lookup returns CDR1 SGHTA and CDR2 FQGNSA. The CDR3 runs to 13 residues. The CDR3 is CASSTGANNEQFF. The CDR3, as DNA: TGTGCCAGCAGCACCGGGGCGAACAATGAGCAGTTCTTC.

The chain recombines TRBV10-3 with TRBJ1-3, with 9 positions matching TRBD1. The length of the CDR3 is 16 residues. In germline, CDR1 is ENHRY, CDR2 SYGVKD. The ends lost 5 bases at V and 3 bases at J; junction bases unmatched: 8. For the CDR3, the DNA is TGTGCCATCAGTAATACACAGGGGGCGCTTGGAAACACCATATATTTT. Protein product: CAISNTQGALGNTIYF.

The gene calls are TRBV20-1 and TRBJ1-1; the match to TRBD1 covers 7 bases. The germline V gene encodes CDR1 DFQATT and CDR2 SNEGSKA (reference sequence). The CDR3 contains 16 residues. V shed 2 bases and J 0 bases; nucleotides not matched to a gene: 9. Here the CDR3 DNA reads TGCAGTGCTAGACCTTCCGGACAGGCTATGAACACTGAAGCTTTCTTT. The encoded protein is CSARPSGQAMNTEAFF.

The chain uses TRBV2 and TRBJ2-5; TRBD2 is a possible D gene (7 bases). The V gene's germline CDR1 is SNHLY and CDR2 FYNNEI. V lost 6 bases, J lost 11 bases, and 22 bases lay in between. The CDR3 spans 14 residues. The CDR3 loop reads CASRLGGARDEQYF. DNA of the CDR3: TGTGCCAGCAGATTAGGGGGGGCTCGGGATGAGCAGTACTTC.

As DNA, the CDR3 is TGCAGTACCCTTACCCTAGGGGTCGGCACAGATACGCAGTATTTT. This codes for CSTLTLGVGTDTQYF. The chain couples TRBV20-1 to TRBJ2-3; TRBD1 might be the D (5 bases). CDR3 length equals 15 residues. Germline V gene lookup returns CDR1 DFQATT and CDR2 SNEGSKA (reference sequence). V was trimmed by 8 bases and J by 1 base, leaving 19 bases between them.

In this sample, this clonotype turned up a few times. The chain joins TRBV29-1 to TRBJ2-3; D not certain. Germline CDR1 is SQVTM and CDR2 is ANQGSEA. This CDR3 region has 12 residues. V lost 8 bases and J lost 4, with 13 bases in between. This chain's CDR3 is CSTSPGPDTQYF. The CDR3 DNA is TGCAGCACGTCCCCTGGCCCAGATACGCAGTATTTT.